These 19 T cell receptor beta chains were all obtained from the same sample, sequenced in a study of cytomegalovirus exposure and HLA in healthy donors. The PCR ran on 60 Vbeta and 13 Jbeta primers. Clones were sequenced by immunoSEQ multiplex PCR, and TCRdb holds only the in-frame ones, with some missing. The sample lists under 200,000 clones, 84% occurring once. Sequences were obtained from PBMCs. Receptors originate from a boy aged 2-15 years in good health and CMV-seronegative.

This chain joins TRBV14 and TRBJ2-1; D might be TRBD2 (6 bases). The V gene's germline CDR1 is SGHDN and CDR2 FVKESK. The CDR3 spans 17 residues. Trimming took off 0 bases at V and 8 bases at J, with 20 bases between the two ends. CDR3 nucleotides: TGTGCCAGCAGCCAAGAGGGTTTTAGACTAGAGACCGATGAGCAGTTCTTC. It yields the protein CASSQEGFRLETDEQFF.

The CDR3 nucleotides are TGTGCCAGCAGGGACAGACCCTACGAGCAGTACTTC. This sequence encodes CASRDRPYEQYF. The chain joins TRBV28 to TRBJ2-7; tentative D call: TRBD1 (6 bases). Germline CDR1 MDHEN, CDR2 SYDVKM. The CDR3 covers 12 residues. V lost 6 bases to trimming and J lost 2 bases, with 8 bases between them. Using reference TRBV28 and TRBJ2-7 for the parts outside the CDR3, the full variable domain is DVKVTQSSRYLVKRTGEKVFLECVQDMDHENMFWYRQDPGLGLRLIYFSYDVKMKEKGDIPEGYSVSREKKERFSLILESASTNQTSMYLCASRDRPYEQYFGPGTRLTVT.

This clone was counted once. The V gene is TRBV7-6, the J gene TRBJ2-7; D gene uncertain. V lost 5 bases and J 3 bases, leaving 11 bases between the germline ends. CDR1 and CDR2 from the germline V gene are SGHVS and FNYEAQ. The CDR3 is 13 residues long. The CDR3 bases are TGTGCCAGCAGCCCCGCCCCCAGCTACGAGCAGTACTTC. Amino acids: CASSPAPSYEQYF.

The chain joins TRBV5-1 to TRBJ1-1; 7 bases are a match to TRBD1. With 2 bases clipped from V and 3 bases from J, the junction kept 7 bases outside the gene matches. CDR1 SGHRS and CDR2 YFSETQ come from the germline V gene. The CDR3 loop spans 15 amino acids. The CDR3 sequence is CASSLGGGEDTEAFF. In DNA, the CDR3 is TGCGCCAGCAGCTTAGGGGGCGGGGAGGACACTGAAGCTTTCTTT.

V and J are TRBV6-5 and TRBJ2-1, with 12 nucleotides matching TRBD2. This CDR3 region has 15 residues. V lost 6 bases to trimming and J lost 8 bases; unmatched junction nucleotides: 8. From germline, CDR1 is MNHEY and CDR2 SVGAGI. CDR3: CASSRRTSGKDEQFF. CDR3 coding DNA: TGTGCCAGCAGCCGCCGGACTAGCGGGAAAGATGAGCAGTTCTTC.

The chain is built from TRBV25-1 and TRBJ2-7; 10 bases map to TRBD1. This CDR3 region has 14 residues. Germline V CDR1 and CDR2: MGHDK, SYGVNS. Unmatched junction bases numbered 1, after V lost 1 base and J lost 4 bases. The CDR3 loop reads CASSESGQGYEQYF. CDR3 nucleotide sequence: TGTGCCAGCAGTGAATCGGGACAGGGGTACGAGCAGTACTTC.

The chain carries TRBV2 and TRBJ2-3; 8 bases are shared with TRBD2. Germline V gives CDR1 SNHLY, CDR2 FYNNEI. The CDR3 spans 16 residues. Trimming at V came to 6 bases and at J to 2 bases, leaving 10 bases not matched to a gene. In DNA, the CDR3 is TGTGCCAGCAGGGAAATCAGCGGGAGAATCACAGATACGCAGTATTTT. Protein: CASREISGRITDTQYF.

This chain uses TRBV5-4 with TRBJ2-5; 8 nucleotides agree with TRBD2. The CDR3 extends over 16 amino acids. Trimming at V came to 4 bases and at J to 1 base, leaving 9 bases not matched to a gene. In germline, CDR1 is SGHNT, CDR2 YYREEE (reference sequence). Written as DNA, the CDR3 is TGTGCCAGCAGCGAACCTGTGCGGGAGGCCCAAGAGACCCAGTACTTC. This codes for CASSEPVREAQETQYF.

The CDR3 coding sequence is TGTGCCACCAGCAGCGACAGGGCTGTCACCGGGGAGCTGTTTTTT. Translation: CATSSDRAVTGELFF. This chain connects TRBV15 to TRBJ2-2, with 7 nucleotides matching TRBD1. V trimming: 3 bases; J trimming: 4 bases; junction bases outside the gene matches: 5. The germline gives CDR1 LNHNV, CDR2 YYDKDF (reference sequence). The CDR3 contains 15 residues. Full variable domain (rest looked up from reference TRBV15 and TRBJ2-2): DAMVIQNPRYQVTQFGKPVTLSCSQTLNHNVMYWYQQKSSQAPKLLFHYYDKDFNNEADTPDNFQSRRPNTSFCFLDIRSPGLGDTAMYLCATSSDRAVTGELFFGEGSRLTVL.

The V call is TRBV25-1, the J call TRBJ1-1, with a tentative D call TRBD1 (5 bases). Trimming shortened V by 1 base and J by 4 bases, and 13 bases separated the two germline ends. The CDR3 is 15 amino acids. Germline values: CDR1 MGHDK, CDR2 SYGVNS. CDR3 sequence (DNA): TGTGCCAGCAGTGAATTTGGGACGGGGGGCACTGAAGCTTTCTTT. Protein product: CASSEFGTGGTEAFF.

The rearrangement uses TRBV2 and TRBJ2-7; weak D call: TRBD1 (6 bases). V was pared by 6 bases and J by 6 bases, with 24 bases between. The CDR3 runs to 16 residues. CDR1 SNHLY and CDR2 FYNNEI come from the germline V gene. The DNA for the CDR3 is TGTGCCAGCAGGACGTGGGACAAATCTTACGTGAGCGAGCAGTACTTC. It specifies CASRTWDKSYVSEQYF.

The chain employs TRBV29-1 and TRBJ2-1; TRBD2 matches at 9 bases. V shed 8 bases, J shed 7 bases, and the junction held 21 bases outside the gene matches. Per the germline V gene, CDR1 is SQVTM and CDR2 is ANQGSEA. CDR3 length equals 17 residues. In DNA, the CDR3 is TGCAGCTCCGCGGGTAGGGAGGGCCTAGCGGGGAGAAATGAGCAGTTCTTC. Its translation is CSSAGREGLAGRNEQFF.

This chain connects TRBV18 to TRBJ2-1; the D gene is possibly TRBD2 (6 bases). Looked up from germline, CDR1 is KGHSH and CDR2 is LQKENI. The CDR3 covers 16 residues. The V gene lost 4 bases and the J gene lost 0 bases, with 13 bases spanning the gap. In nucleotides, the CDR3 is TGTGCCAGCTCACAAACGGGAGTCCCCTCCTACAATGAGCAGTTCTTC. This gives the protein CASSQTGVPSYNEQFF.

The chain recombines TRBV30 with TRBJ1-1, with D possibly matching TRBD1 (5 bases). This CDR3 has 13 residues. CDR1 and CDR2 (germline): GTSNPN, SVGIG (reference sequence). Trimming shortened V by 2 bases and J by 2 bases, and 9 bases separated the two germline ends. CDR3 sequence: CAWSLGRNTEAFF. As DNA, the CDR3 is TGTGCCTGGAGTCTGGGGCGCAACACTGAAGCTTTCTTT. Looking up the rest from reference TRBV30 and TRBJ1-1 gives the full variable domain: SQTIHQWPATLVQPVGSPLSLECTVEGTSNPNLYWYRQAAGRGLQLLFYSVGIGQISSEVPQNLSASRPQDRQFILSSKKLLLSDSGFYLCAWSLGRNTEAFFGQGTRLTVV.

The DNA for the CDR3 is TGTGCCAGCAGCTTTTCCGTTGGGCCCCACGAGCAGTACTTC. This encodes CASSFSVGPHEQYF. The chain employs TRBV7-2 and TRBJ2-7; D ambiguous. CDR3 size: 14 residues. Deletions cut 3 bases from V and 5 bases from J, with 14 bases between. CDR1 SGHTA and CDR2 FQGNSA come from the germline V gene.

V and J are TRBV11-3 and TRBJ2-7, with TRBD2 identical over 15 bases. V lost 4 bases to trimming and J lost 2 bases; unmatched junction nucleotides: 9. Germline V lookup: CDR1 SGHNT, CDR2 YENEEA. CDR3 length equals 18 residues. The CDR3 reads CASSSGPGTSGRPYEQYF. CDR3 DNA: TGTGCCAGCAGCTCTGGTCCCGGGACTAGCGGGAGGCCCTACGAGCAGTACTTC. Drawing the rest from reference TRBV11-3 and TRBJ2-7, the complete variable domain is EAGVVQSPRYKIIEKKQPVAFWCNPISGHNTLYWYLQNLGQGPELLIRYENEEAVDDSQLPKDRFSAERLKGVDSTLKIQPAELGDSAVYLCASSSGPGTSGRPYEQYFGPGTRLTVT.

This clone was recorded only once. The chain combines TRBV10-3 with TRBJ2-5, with 13 bases lining up with TRBD2. V was clipped by 5 bases and J by 5 bases; unmatched bases: 5. Looked up from germline, CDR1 is ENHRY and CDR2 is SYGVKD. The CDR3 contains 15 residues. The CDR3 is CAISWTSGSGETQYF. The CDR3 bases are TGTGCCATCAGTTGGACTAGCGGGAGTGGGGAGACCCAGTACTTC.

The rearrangement links TRBV7-2 to TRBJ2-5; tentatively, D is TRBD1 (6 bases). Per the germline V gene, CDR1 is SGHTA and CDR2 is FQGNSA. Trimming left V 2 bases short and J 4 bases short, with 11 bases between. This CDR3 spans 14 amino acids. CDR3 sequence reads: CASSLNGRGETQYF. CDR3 bases: TGTGCCAGCAGCTTAAACGGCAGGGGAGAGACCCAGTACTTC.

In DNA, the CDR3 is TGTGCCAGCAGTGAAGGGCGGACTAGCTCATACACAGATACGCAGTATTTT. This gives the protein CASSEGRTSSYTDTQYF. The V and J genes are TRBV25-1 and TRBJ2-3; TRBD2 aligns across 8 bases. V was pared by 2 bases and J by 2 bases, with 9 bases of the junction left unmatched. The germline CDR1 and CDR2 sequences are MGHDK and SYGVNS. The CDR3 is 17 residues long.